Below, 27 T cell receptor beta chains from the same sample are listed, as sequenced in a study of blood T cell repertoires in COVID-19. The method was immunoSEQ multiplex PCR; TCRdb's version includes in-frame clones alone and lacks a portion of them. The sample includes about 240,000 clones, approximately 90% seen only once; the top ten take around 7.2%. The sequenced sample was peripheral blood. The origin of the receptors is a man in his sixties who had recovered from COVID-19.

Comment on this clone: Other DNA variants within this sample encode the same CDR3. The chain employs TRBV2 and TRBJ1-5; D unclear. There are 13 residues in the CDR3. Germline assignment: CDR1 SNHLY and CDR2 FYNNEI. V lost 1 base and J 5 bases, leaving 6 bases between the germline ends. CDR3 DNA sequence: TGTGCCAGCAGTGAAGGCAGGTATCAGCCCCAGCATTTT. The encoded protein is CASSEGRYQPQHF.

As DNA, the CDR3 is TGTGCCACTGGGAGATTTTCAGGTGGAAACACCATATATTTT. Its translation is CATGRFSGGNTIYF. The chain has TRBV19 and TRBJ1-3, with D hard to call. There are 14 residues in the CDR3. Germline values: CDR1 LNHDA, CDR2 SQIVND (reference sequence). Trimming took 10 bases from V and 3 from J, leaving 16 bases between them. Full variable domain (remainder filled in from reference TRBV19 and TRBJ1-3): DGGITQSPKYLFRKEGQNVTLSCEQNLNHDAMYWYRQDPGQGLRLIYYSQIVNDFQKGDIAEGYSVSREKKESFPLTVTSAQKNPTAFYLCATGRFSGGNTIYFGEGSWLTVV.

The V and J genes are TRBV5-1 and TRBJ2-3, with 11 bases lining up with TRBD2. Germline loops: CDR1 SGHRS, CDR2 YFSETQ. Trimming removed 0 bases from V and 0 bases from J; junction bases left unmatched: 3. The CDR3 covers 17 residues. The CDR3 bases are TGCGCCAGCAGCTTGGAGGGACTAGCGGTGAGCACAGATACGCAGTATTTT. It specifies CASSLEGLAVSTDTQYF.

The chain couples TRBV28 to TRBJ1-1; D ambiguous. The CDR3 consists of 14 residues. CDR1 is MDHEN and CDR2 is SYDVKM in the germline V gene. V gave up 4 bases and J gave up 0 bases, with 9 bases separating them. The DNA for the CDR3 is TGTGCCAGCAGTTCCGCTTACATGAACACTGAAGCTTTCTTT. Its protein product is CASSSAYMNTEAFF.

This chain connects TRBV7-2 to TRBJ2-1, with D perhaps TRBD2 (6 bases). CDR1 SGHTA and CDR2 FQGNSA come from the germline V gene. The CDR3 runs to 15 residues. Trimming removed 5 bases at V and 5 bases at J, with 16 bases between. The CDR3 region has the DNA TGTGCCAGCAGCCCCGGGGGAAGCCGCCACAATGAGCAGTTCTTC. This sequence encodes CASSPGGSRHNEQFF.

This chain joins TRBV2 and TRBJ1-3; 9 positions match TRBD1. The CDR3 is 15 amino acids. V lost 6 bases and J lost 4; bases outside the gene matches: 7. The V gene's germline CDR1 is SNHLY and CDR2 FYNNEI. The CDR3 DNA reads as TGTGCCAGCAGGATCCGACAGGGGGGCGGAAACACCATATATTTT. Amino acids: CASRIRQGGGNTIYF.

The chain is built from TRBV5-1 and TRBJ2-1, with D possibly being TRBD1 (6 bases). V dropped 4 bases and J dropped 6 bases, with 8 bases sitting between them. This CDR3 is built from 12 residues. Germline assignment: CDR1 SGHRS and CDR2 YFSETQ. CDR3 DNA sequence: TGCGCCAGCAGCCAGGGGATCAATGAGCAGTTCTTC. It codes for CASSQGINEQFF.

The chain combines TRBV28 with TRBJ2-2; 8 nucleotides line up with TRBD1. CDR3 length equals 15 residues. Trimming took 4 bases from V and 6 from J; bases not matched to a gene: 7. CDR1 and CDR2 from the germline V gene are MDHEN and SYDVKM. In nucleotides, the CDR3 is TGTGCCAGCAGTTCAATACGGACAGGGCCCGGGGAGCTGTTTTTT. Translating it yields CASSSIRTGPGELFF.

The V call is TRBV29-1, the J call TRBJ1-3; D perhaps matches TRBD1 (5 bases). This CDR3 has 14 amino acids. Deletions cut 4 bases from V and 4 bases from J, with 14 bases between. The germline gives CDR1 SQVTM, CDR2 ANQGSEA. CDR3 nucleotides: TGCAGCGTTGTGGGGCTTGCGAACGGAAACACCATATATTTT. It yields the protein CSVVGLANGNTIYF. The variable domain in full, with the rest retrieved from reference TRBV29-1 and TRBJ1-3, is SAVISQKPSRDICQRGTSLTIQCQVDSQVTMMFWYRQQPGQSLTLIATANQGSEATYESGFVIDKFPISRPNLTFSTLTVSNMSPEDSSIYLCSVVGLANGNTIYFGEGSWLTVV.

The chain links TRBV25-1 to TRBJ1-2; a weak D match, TRBD1 (5 bases). CDR1 MGHDK and CDR2 SYGVNS come from the germline V gene. The CDR3 sequence is 15 residues long. Trimming removed 2 bases from V and 7 bases from J, with 17 bases in between. The CDR3 coding sequence is TGTGCCAGCAGTGAACCCTCCTATCTGGGGGGTGGCTACACCTTC. This translates into CASSEPSYLGGGYTF.

The V call is TRBV12-5, the J call TRBJ2-4; perhaps TRBD1 as D (6 bases). Germline V gene lookup returns CDR1 LGHNT and CDR2 FRNRAP. This CDR3 is built from 17 residues. Between the trimmed V and J ends, which lost 9 bases and 8 bases, there was a span of 29 bases. The CDR3, as DNA: TGTGCTAGGGGGGTTAGTTTGGCTCCCGCCGCAGGGGACATTCAGTACTTC. This codes for CARGVSLAPAAGDIQYF.

The V gene is TRBV7-8, the J gene TRBJ2-2, with D perhaps matching TRBD2 (6 bases). Between the trimmed V and J ends, which lost 5 bases and 4 bases, there was a span of 14 bases. The CDR3 runs 15 residues. Germline V CDR1 and CDR2: SGHVS, FQNEAQ. CDR3 in DNA: TGTGCCAGCAGCACGCCGGGACTCACCACCGGGGAGCTGTTTTTT. It is translated as CASSTPGLTTGELFF.

This sequence joins TRBV18 and TRBJ2-5; a possible D gene is TRBD2 (6 bases). The CDR3 totals 16 residues. The V gene lost 4 bases and the J gene lost 7 bases, with 22 bases spanning the gap. Germline values: CDR1 KGHSH, CDR2 LQKENI. This chain's CDR3 is CASSLAVPDVEGTQYF. DNA for the CDR3: TGTGCCAGCTCACTAGCGGTCCCAGACGTGGAAGGGACCCAGTACTTC.

The chain has TRBV28 and TRBJ1-4, with no clear D. V lost 1 base to trimming and J lost 8 bases, with 11 bases between them. Per the germline V gene, CDR1 is MDHEN and CDR2 is SYDVKM. The CDR3 sequence is 14 residues long. CDR3 region: CASSLYISGEKLFF. DNA for the CDR3: TGTGCCAGCAGTTTATATATTTCAGGAGAAAAACTGTTTTTT.

V gene TRBV11-2 combines with J gene TRBJ2-1; D possibly corresponds to TRBD1 (5 bases). Germline values: CDR1 SGHAT, CDR2 FQNNGV. The CDR3 spans 16 residues. V lost 5 bases and J 2 bases, leaving 16 bases between the germline ends. Here the CDR3 reads CASSPMQGSTYNEQFF. CDR3 coding DNA: TGTGCCAGCAGCCCGATGCAGGGTAGTACCTACAATGAGCAGTTCTTC.

The V call is TRBV5-4, the J call TRBJ1-2; TRBD1 matches at 8 bases. Germline V gene lookup returns CDR1 SGHNT and CDR2 YYREEE (reference sequence). Losses at the gene ends were 4 bases for V and 3 bases for J; bases not matched to a gene: 8. This CDR3 spans 15 amino acids. The DNA for the CDR3 is TGTGCCAGCAGCCCCCGGCCAGGGGGCGACTATGGCTACACCTTC. This translates into CASSPRPGGDYGYTF.

This chain links TRBV19 with TRBJ1-2; D possibly corresponds to TRBD1 (6 bases). Deletions cut 4 bases from V and 4 bases from J, with 19 bases between. Germline V gene data show CDR1 as LNHDA and CDR2 as SQIVND (reference sequence). The CDR3 has 16 amino acids. CDR3 region: CASSTPTGWIGYGYTF. CDR3 DNA: TGTGCCAGTAGTACTCCGACAGGTTGGATAGGCTATGGCTACACCTTC.

This chain joins TRBV5-1 and TRBJ1-5; the D gene is possibly TRBD1 (5 bases). The CDR3 has 14 amino acids. V lost 1 base and J lost 7, with 12 bases in between. From germline, CDR1 is SGHRS and CDR2 YFSETQ. The CDR3 DNA follows: TGCGCCAGCAGCTTGAGGGGCCCAGGACAGCCCCAGCATTTT. Translated, it gives CASSLRGPGQPQHF.

This clone came up once. The rearrangement links TRBV18 to TRBJ2-3; D may be TRBD1 (6 bases). Trimming took off 2 bases at V and 0 bases at J, with 12 bases between the two ends. Germline CDR1 and CDR2: KGHSH and LQKENI. This CDR3 comprises 16 residues. CDR3 coding DNA: TGTGCCAGCTCACCATGGAGTGGACAGAGCACAGATACGCAGTATTTT. Translating gives CASSPWSGQSTDTQYF.

The rearrangement links TRBV15 to TRBJ2-5, with 9 bases lining up with TRBD1. Germline lookup yields CDR1 LNHNV and CDR2 YYDKDF (reference sequence). The CDR3 is 17 amino acids. Trimming cost V 2 bases and J 6 bases; bases outside gene matches: 13. The CDR3 loop is CATSRTARDRAGKTQYF. The CDR3 DNA is TGTGCCACCAGCAGAACTGCCCGGGACAGGGCGGGAAAGACCCAGTACTTC.

The V call is TRBV9, the J call TRBJ2-3; D possibly corresponds to TRBD1 (6 bases). The germline V gene encodes CDR1 SGDLS and CDR2 YYNGEE. V lost 0 bases and J lost 0, with 8 bases in between. The length of the CDR3 is 15 residues. CDR3 coding DNA: TGTGCCAGCAGCGTAGTCGGGACAAGCACAGATACGCAGTATTTT. It is translated as CASSVVGTSTDTQYF.

The CDR3 sequence: CASSSLSRQSNYEQYV. For the CDR3, the DNA is TGCGCCAGCAGCTCCCTAAGCAGACAGTCTAACTACGAGCAGTACGTC. The chain links TRBV5-1 to TRBJ2-7; possible D gene TRBD1, 5 bases. Between the trimmed V and J ends, which lost 3 bases and 3 bases, there was a span of 19 bases. Germline CDR1 reads SGHRS; CDR2 reads YFSETQ. The CDR3 totals 16 residues.

This chain connects TRBV19 to TRBJ1-6; 8 bases match TRBD1. The germline CDR1 and CDR2 sequences are LNHDA and SQIVND (reference sequence). J lost 7 bases, V lost 3 bases, and 5 bases had no gene match. The CDR3 runs 15 residues. The CDR3 protein is CASSMETGGNSPLHF. The CDR3 bases are TGTGCCAGTAGTATGGAAACAGGGGGGAATTCACCCCTCCACTTT.

This rearrangement joins TRBV5-4 to TRBJ2-3, with 9 bases aligning to TRBD2. Trimming removed 7 bases from V and 6 bases from J; junction bases left unmatched: 12. Germline V lookup: CDR1 SGHNT, CDR2 YYREEE (reference sequence). The CDR3 loop spans 15 amino acids. As DNA, the CDR3 is TGTGCCAGCTCCCGGAATAGCGGGAGTTTGGATACGCAGTATTTT. As protein: CASSRNSGSLDTQYF.

CDR3 protein: CATSEGQTNTEAFF. Written as DNA, the CDR3 is TGTGCCACCAGCGAGGGACAGACGAACACTGAAGCTTTCTTT. The gene calls are TRBV15 and TRBJ1-1; 7 positions match TRBD1. The CDR3 runs 14 residues. J lost 1 base, V lost 5 bases, and 4 bases had no gene match. In germline, CDR1 is LNHNV, CDR2 YYDKDF (reference sequence).

This clone appeared once. The CDR3 sequence is CSAAQGGGYTF. In nucleotides, the CDR3 is TGCAGTGCTGCTCAGGGGGGTGGCTACACCTTC. V is TRBV20-1 and J is TRBJ1-2, with 7 bases that match TRBD1. The V segment lost 5 bases and the J segment 7 bases; nucleotides outside the gene matches: 4. The CDR3 totals 11 residues. Germline V gene sequence: CDR1 DFQATT, CDR2 SNEGSKA (reference sequence).

The chain is built from TRBV6-5 and TRBJ1-2, with D tentatively TRBD1 (5 bases). The germline gives CDR1 MNHEY, CDR2 SVGAGI. The CDR3 extends over 14 amino acids. Trimming shortened V by 6 bases and J by 1 base, and 12 bases separated the two germline ends. The DNA for the CDR3 is TGTGCCAGCAGCAGGGATGCTTATAACTATGGCTACACCTTC. Amino acid sequence: CASSRDAYNYGYTF.